These 27 T cell receptor beta chains were sequenced from one sample in a study of T cells in Graves' hyperthyroidism and ophthalmopathy (dated by TCRdb to about 2019). The library was prepared using multiplex PCR. Instrument on record: Illumina HiSeq 2000. The TCR beta CDR3 regions were amplified from RNA transcripts. A first-round RT-PCR of the TCR CDR3 used the HTBI primer set with the Qiagen OneStep RT-PCR kit. TCRdb trimmed public reads at Q25 via fastp, called clones via MiXCR and kept in-frame beta chains. Identical CDR3 proteins give one entry, which carries the most common genes and DNA. In all, the sample holds some 510,000 distinct CDR3 sequences, and 20% to 25% of those were seen once. The ten top clones hold approximately 25% of the sample. The specimen sequenced was blood. The receptor source for this set is a man aged 18 to 29 with Graves' hyperthyroidism.

The CDR3 protein is CATSDLPGEKDQETQYF. The DNA of the CDR3 is TGTGCCACCAGTGATTTGCCAGGGGAGAAGGACCAAGAGACCCAGTACTTC. The chain has TRBV24-1 and TRBJ2-5; D might be TRBD1 (6 bases). There are 17 residues in the CDR3. Germline V lookup: CDR1 KGHDR, CDR2 SFDVKD. V lost 0 bases, J lost 0 bases, and 13 bases lay in between.

This clonotype appeared a few times. This may be a read error: a much more frequent sequence differs by one nucleotide. The CDR3 does not close with the conserved phenylalanine or tryptophan, likely indicating a read error. No DNA is shown, since the ends of the CDR3 on it are uncertain; the CDR3 is the one TCRdb lists. This chain joins TRBV19 and TRBJ1-1. Looked up from germline, CDR1 is LNHDA and CDR2 is SQIVND (reference sequence). From its first to its last residue, the CDR3 has 8 amino acids. This chain's CDR3 is CASRGTFY.

This clonotype was counted at least ten times. The chain recombines TRBV12-3 or TRBV12-4 with TRBJ1-1; D ambiguous. CDR3 length: 14 amino acids. V lost 2 bases and J 6 bases, leaving 13 bases between the germline ends. In DNA form, the CDR3 reads TGTGCCAGCAGTTTAAGGCCACTGTTTTCTGAAGCTTTCTTT. Protein product: CASSLRPLFSEAFF.

This clonotype occurred many times. The chain recombines TRBV6-1 with TRBJ1-1; 9 nucleotides match TRBD1. Trimming removed 3 bases from V and 1 base from J; junction bases left unmatched: 3. The CDR3 extends over 15 amino acids. Germline CDR1 MNHNS, CDR2 SASEGT. In DNA, the CDR3 is TGTGCCAGCAGTGACGGACAGGGGACGAACACTGAAGCTTTCTTT. It yields the protein CASSDGQGTNTEAFF.

In this sample, this clonotype turned up many times. The J gene is TRBJ1-5, the V gene TRBV24-1, with a weak D call TRBD1 (5 bases). The CDR3 has 16 amino acids. The V gene lost 4 bases and the J gene lost 1 base, with 13 bases spanning the gap. Germline V gene lookup returns CDR1 KGHDR and CDR2 SFDVKD. CDR3 coding DNA: TGTGCCACCAGTGACGCCGGGACGCCGAGCAATCAGCCCCAGCATTTT. Translating it yields CATSDAGTPSNQPQHF.

This clonotype came up many times. This chain joins TRBV28 and TRBJ2-7, with 8 bases that match TRBD1. Germline trimming cut 7 bases from V and 2 bases from J; bases unmatched to any gene: 10. The CDR3 totals 15 residues. Germline lookup yields CDR1 MDHEN and CDR2 SYDVKM. CDR3 sequence: CASTATGAATYEQYF. CDR3 DNA: TGTGCCAGCACGGCGACAGGGGCGGCTACCTACGAGCAGTACTTC.

The chain recombines TRBV4-2 with TRBJ2-5; 10 positions match TRBD2. Trimming at V came to 0 bases and at J to 5 bases, leaving 21 bases not matched to a gene. Germline loops: CDR1 LGHNA, CDR2 YNFKEQ. The CDR3 sequence is 21 residues long. CDR3 loop: CASSQEWRVAGGRGSLETQYF. Here the CDR3 DNA reads TGTGCCAGCAGCCAAGAGTGGAGGGTAGCGGGGGGAAGGGGCTCTCTTGAGACCCAGTACTTC.

The V call is TRBV30, the J call TRBJ2-7, with a tentative D call TRBD1 (5 bases). Trimming pared 2 bases from V and 2 bases from J, leaving 10 bases between. Germline CDR1 reads GTSNPN; CDR2 reads SVGIG (reference sequence). The CDR3 has 13 amino acids. The DNA of the CDR3 is TGTGCCTGGAGTCTAGGGGATCCCTACGAGCAGTACTTC. It yields the protein CAWSLGDPYEQYF.

This clonotype has more than one count but fewer than ten. The chain uses TRBV20-1 and TRBJ2-5; tentative D call: TRBD1 (6 bases). This CDR3 region has 13 residues. Between the trimmed V and J ends, which lost 4 bases and 2 bases, there was a span of 11 bases. Germline V CDR1 and CDR2: DFQATT, SNEGSKA (reference sequence). CDR3 in DNA: TGCAGTGCTAAGGGACACCGACAAGAGACCCAGTACTTC. Amino acids: CSAKGHRQETQYF.

This clonotype was detected many times. The chain uses TRBV11-2 and TRBJ2-5; TRBD2 agrees at 8 bases. Germline V gives CDR1 SGHAT, CDR2 FQNNGV. J gave up 2 bases and V 5 bases, and 19 bases lay outside the gene matches. The CDR3 extends over 19 amino acids. DNA for the CDR3: TGTGCCAGCAGCCCTTACCCCAGCGGGGGCCCTCCTAGTCAAGAGACCCAGTACTTC. Its translation is CASSPYPSGGPPSQETQYF.

The sample holds many counts of this clonotype. V gene TRBV25-1 combines with J gene TRBJ2-1, with 10 bases fitting TRBD2. The CDR3 runs 15 residues. Per germline, CDR1 MGHDK and CDR2 SYGVNS. V lost 8 bases and J lost 5; bases outside the gene matches: 9. Here the CDR3 reads CASGPIAGGNNEQFF. The DNA of the CDR3 is TGTGCCAGCGGCCCCATAGCGGGGGGCAACAATGAGCAGTTCTTC.

This clonotype was counted between two and nine times. The chain uses TRBV19 and TRBJ1-5; TRBD1 might be the D (5 bases). CDR3 length: 13 residues. Per germline, CDR1 LNHDA and CDR2 SQIVND (reference sequence). V was shortened by 1 base and J by 7 bases, with 8 bases between the two germline ends. CDR3 region: CASSIAGGQPQHF. CDR3 in DNA: TGTGCCAGTAGTATAGCTGGGGGACAGCCCCAGCATTTT.

This clonotype has a handful of counts. The V gene is TRBV7-9, the J gene TRBJ2-7; TRBD1 agrees at 12 bases. The V and J ends lost 1 base and 7 bases, in that order; junction bases with no gene match: 5. This CDR3 region has 15 residues. CDR1 is SEHNR, CDR2 FQNEAQ, per germline (reference sequence). The CDR3 loop is CASSLVGQGAVEQYF. The CDR3 nucleotides read TGTGCCAGCAGCTTAGTGGGACAGGGGGCAGTTGAGCAGTACTTC.

This clonotype was counted at least ten times. This chain connects TRBV30 to TRBJ2-3, with D unclear. The germline CDR1 and CDR2 sequences are GTSNPN and SVGIG (reference sequence). V was clipped by 5 bases and J by 5 bases, with 5 bases between them. The CDR3 extends over 10 amino acids. The CDR3 region has the DNA TGTGCCTGGGGTCTAGATACGCAGTATTTT. Residues: CAWGLDTQYF.

This clonotype was counted at least ten times. V is TRBV12-3 or TRBV12-4 and J is TRBJ1-1; tentative D call: TRBD1 (5 bases). The CDR3 covers 15 residues. V dropped 7 bases and J dropped 4 bases, with 19 bases sitting between them. The CDR3 sequence is CASILSGGLVTEAFF. CDR3 in DNA: TGTGCCAGCATCCTCTCCGGGGGTTTGGTCACTGAAGCTTTCTTT.

This clonotype has just a few counts. The V call is TRBV11-2, the J call TRBJ2-6; possible D gene TRBD1, 6 bases. CDR1 is SGHAT, CDR2 FQNNGV, per germline. Trimming removed 5 bases from V and 0 bases from J, with 20 bases in between. This CDR3 spans 19 amino acids. The DNA for the CDR3 is TGTGCCAGCAGCGGCGTCACAGGGATCCCTCTCTCTGGGGCCAACGTCCTGACTTTC. Translating gives CASSGVTGIPLSGANVLTF. Full variable domain (missing parts from reference TRBV11-2 and TRBJ2-6): EAGVAQSPRYKIIEKRQSVAFWCNPISGHATLYWYQQILGQGPKLLIQFQNNGVVDDSQLPKDRFSAERLKGVDSTLKIQPAKLEDSAVYLCASSGVTGIPLSGANVLTFGAGSRLTVL.

The genes are TRBV19 and TRBJ2-2; TRBD2 is a possible D gene (5 bases). CDR3 size: 16 residues. CDR1 and CDR2 from the germline V gene are LNHDA and SQIVND (reference sequence). V lost 4 bases, J lost 3 bases, and 15 bases lay in between. CDR3 protein: CASSTPGFEDTGELFF. The DNA for the CDR3 is TGTGCCAGTAGTACCCCGGGGTTTGAGGACACCGGGGAGCTGTTTTTT.

The V gene is TRBV4-1, the J gene TRBJ1-2; D call uncertain. V was cut by 2 bases and J by 3 bases, with 13 bases left in between. The CDR3 length is 15 residues. CDR1 is MGHRA, CDR2 YSYEKL, per germline. CDR3 residues: CASSQLHGRDYGYTF. The CDR3 nucleotides read TGCGCCAGCAGCCAACTCCATGGAAGAGACTATGGCTACACCTTC.

This clonotype showed up just a few times. The chain combines TRBV27 with TRBJ2-7; D unresolved. V lost 11 bases and J lost 2, with 19 bases in between. This CDR3 contains 14 residues. Germline CDR1 reads MNHEY; CDR2 reads SMNVEV (reference sequence). The CDR3 DNA is TGTGCCGGACCAACGATTAATGGGGCCTACGAGCAGTACTTC. It specifies CAGPTINGAYEQYF.

This clonotype came up many times. The rearrangement joins TRBV19 to TRBJ1-5, with D uncertain. CDR3 length: 16 amino acids. CDR1 is LNHDA, CDR2 SQIVND, per germline (reference sequence). V gave up 7 bases and J gave up 0 bases, with 16 bases separating them. CDR3 amino acids: CASNPWTEYSNQPQHF. For the CDR3, the DNA is TGTGCCAGTAACCCTTGGACGGAATATAGCAATCAGCCCCAGCATTTT.

This clonotype has just a few counts. This chain connects TRBV18 to TRBJ1-6; a possible D gene is TRBD1 (6 bases). V was pared by 2 bases and J by 7 bases, with 12 bases between. The CDR3 is made up of 15 amino acids. In germline, CDR1 is KGHSH, CDR2 LQKENI. The CDR3 sequence: CASSPSTGQNSPLHF. The CDR3 DNA is TGTGCCAGCTCACCATCGACAGGCCAAAATTCACCCCTCCACTTT.

The table lists this clonotype with many counts. The V and J genes are TRBV9 and TRBJ1-1; 8 bases match TRBD1. The CDR3 covers 13 residues. Germline trimming cut 7 bases from V and 0 bases from J; bases unmatched to any gene: 2. Germline-derived CDR1 and CDR2 are SGDLS and YYNGEE. The CDR3 here is CASGQGLNTEAFF. In DNA, the CDR3 is TGTGCCAGCGGACAGGGATTGAACACTGAAGCTTTCTTT.

This clonotype has at least ten counts. This chain joins TRBV20-1 and TRBJ2-7, with D possibly TRBD1 on 6 matching bases. Germline CDR1 is DFQATT and CDR2 is SNEGSKA (reference sequence). The CDR3 is 15 residues long. V was pared by 0 bases and J by 7 bases, with 19 bases between. This CDR3 reads CSARDEGHGVEEQYF. For the CDR3, the DNA is TGCAGTGCTAGAGATGAGGGACACGGAGTGGAAGAGCAGTACTTC.

This clonotype was observed a few times. This chain links TRBV11-2 with TRBJ1-5; D perhaps matches TRBD1 (6 bases). CDR3 length equals 15 residues. CDR1 and CDR2 (germline): SGHAT, FQNNGV. The ends were cut back, 3 bases at V and 7 bases at J, with 16 bases in the middle. This CDR3 is CASSFGPGEEQPQHF. CDR3 nucleotides: TGTGCCAGCAGCTTTGGGCCAGGGGAGGAGCAGCCCCAGCATTTT.

This sequence joins TRBV19 and TRBJ2-7, with D hard to call. The CDR3 totals 13 residues. Trimming took 6 bases from V and 7 from J, leaving 16 bases between them. Germline CDR1 and CDR2: LNHDA and SQIVND (reference sequence). The CDR3 is CASSPLGIGEQYF. The CDR3 DNA reads as TGTGCCAGTAGCCCGTTAGGAATCGGAGAGCAGTACTTC.

This clonotype was seen at least ten times. A much more abundant neighbour one base away suggests this may be a read error. Without the conserved terminal phenylalanine or tryptophan, this CDR3 likely stems from a read error. The genes are TRBV28 and TRBJ2-5; D is unresolved. V was cut by 4 bases and J by 5 bases, with 5 bases left in between. The germline CDR1 and CDR2 sequences are MDHEN and SYDVKM. The CDR3 is made up of 11 amino acids. As DNA, the CDR3 is TGTGCCAGCAGTTCAGAGGAGACCCAGTACCTC. This sequence encodes CASSSEETQYL.

Many counts were recorded for this clonotype. This sequence joins TRBV29-1 and TRBJ2-5; D is ambiguous. Trimming took off 6 bases at V and 5 bases at J, with 13 bases between the two ends. Germline V gives CDR1 SQVTM, CDR2 ANQGSEA. This CDR3 is 12 amino acids long. The CDR3 region has the DNA TGCAGCGTCTCGACCCCTGGGGAGACCCAGTACTTC. Residues: CSVSTPGETQYF.